This TCR beta chain was recorded in a study of neoadjuvant anti-PD-1 for oral cavity cancer. This clone appeared a few times. Most PBMC samples had approximately 480 ng input DNA in six replicates. TCRdb keeps only in-frame clones here, not all; method: immunoSEQ multiplex PCR. The sample has approximately 15,000 clones; around two thirds are singletons. Cohort: HPV-negative, locally advanced oral cavity squamous cell carcinoma patients. This specimen consisted of PBMCs, obtained before nivolumab (anti-PD-1) treatment. This TCR was sampled from a person aged 40-85 years with oral cavity squamous cell carcinoma.

CDR3 sequence reads: CAWSPEGGGYTF. The DNA for the CDR3 is TGTGCCTGGAGCCCCGAGGGGGGGGGCTACACCTTC. The chain links TRBV30 to TRBJ1-2, with TRBD1 as a possible D gene (6 bases). This CDR3 spans 12 amino acids. V was trimmed by 3 bases and J by 8 bases, leaving 13 bases between them. CDR1 GTSNPN and CDR2 SVGIG come from the germline V gene (reference sequence).